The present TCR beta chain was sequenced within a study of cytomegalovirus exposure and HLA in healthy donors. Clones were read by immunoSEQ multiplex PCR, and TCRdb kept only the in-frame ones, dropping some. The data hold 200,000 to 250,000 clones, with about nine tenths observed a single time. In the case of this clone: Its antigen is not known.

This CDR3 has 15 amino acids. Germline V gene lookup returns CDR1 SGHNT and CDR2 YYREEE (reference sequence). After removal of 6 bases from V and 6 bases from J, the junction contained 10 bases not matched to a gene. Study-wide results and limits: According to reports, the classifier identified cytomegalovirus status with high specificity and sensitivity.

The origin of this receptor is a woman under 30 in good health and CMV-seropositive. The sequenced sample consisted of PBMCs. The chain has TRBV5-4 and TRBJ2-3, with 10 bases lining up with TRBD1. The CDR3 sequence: CASISPGQGTDTQYF. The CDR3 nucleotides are TGTGCCAGCATCTCCCCGGGACAGGGGACGGATACGCAGTATTTT. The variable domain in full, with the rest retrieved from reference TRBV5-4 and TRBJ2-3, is ETGVTQSPTHLIKTRGQQVTLRCSSQSGHNTVSWYQQALGQGPQFIFQYYREEENGRGNFPPRFSGLQFPNYSSELNVNALELDDSALYLCASISPGQGTDTQYFGPGTRLTVL.